This is a list of T cell receptor beta chains from one sample in a study of shared clonotypes between healthy human individuals. The protocol was immunoSEQ multiplex PCR, while the TCRdb copy is restricted to in-frame clones and leaves out a portion. The table has about 2.2 million clones, just over 90% seen once. Material: naive CD8+ T cells from PBMCs. Receptors were obtained from a man aged 18 to 30 in good health. Some clones in this sample may be carry-over from other donors' samples. The CDR3 runs from the conserved cysteine through the conserved F or W. A D gene is named only where the DNA matches it firmly. Some rows have no size entry. The others give once, few or many, or a class for an expanded clone.

size	V	D	J	CDR3	DNA
.	TRBV11-2	TRBD1	TRBJ1-1	CASSLGQGAFEAFF	TGTGCCAGCAGCTTAGGACAGGGGGCCTTTGAAGCTTTCTTT
.	TRBV30	.	TRBJ1-1	CAWSGPGEGMNTEAFF	TGTGCCTGGAGTGGGCCCGGAGAGGGGATGAACACTGAAGCTTTCTTT
once	TRBV11-1	TRBD1	TRBJ2-5	CASSLEDRGWLNGETQYF	TGTGCCAGCAGCTTAGAGGACAGGGGCTGGCTAAACGGCGAGACCCAGTACTTC
once	TRBV19	TRBD1	TRBJ1-5	CASSIDLQGESNQPQHF	TGTGCCAGTAGTATAGACCTACAGGGGGAAAGCAATCAGCCCCAGCATTTT
once	TRBV29-1	.	TRBJ2-7	CSVAGGFGYEQYF	TGCAGCGTTGCCGGAGGGTTCGGATACGAGCAGTACTTC
few	TRBV6-6	TRBD1	TRBJ1-1	CASTEDRKAFF	TGTGCCAGCACCGAGGACAGGAAAGCTTTCTTT
.	TRBV6-5	TRBD2	TRBJ2-7	CASSSGTSYYEQYF	TGTGCCAGCAGTTCCGGGACTAGCTACTACGAGCAGTACTTC
.	TRBV5-1	.	TRBJ1-2	CASSLETPNDGYTF	TGCGCCAGCAGCTTGGAAACACCTAATGATGGCTACACCTTC
.	TRBV19	TRBD1	TRBJ2-7	CASSMKGGTYEQYF	TGTGCCAGTAGTATGAAAGGGGGCACCTACGAGCAGTACTTC
.	TRBV18	TRBD1	TRBJ2-2	CASSLRQGSTGELFF	TGTGCCAGCTCACTACGACAGGGTAGCACCGGGGAGCTGTTTTTT
.	TRBV7-2	.	TRBJ2-5	CASSLGVGPSLETQYF	TGTGCCAGCAGCTTAGGGGTGGGCCCTTCACTGGAGACCCAGTACTTC
few	TRBV27	.	TRBJ2-7	CASSQAAASSEQYF	TGTGCCAGCAGTCAAGCAGCTGCCAGTAGCGAGCAGTACTTC
once	TRBV9	.	TRBJ2-1	CASSVAVRPTSGNEQFF	TGTGCCAGCAGCGTAGCTGTCCGGCCCACGAGTGGAAATGAGCAGTTCTTC
.	TRBV2	.	TRBJ1-1	CASSGQSGITVNTEAFF	TGTGCCAGCAGTGGCCAATCAGGAATTACAGTAAACACTGAAGCTTTCTTT
.	TRBV14	TRBD1	TRBJ2-7	CASSPPFGQVPYEQYF	TGTGCCAGCAGCCCCCCCTTTGGACAGGTCCCCTACGAGCAGTACTTC